Shown below are 10 T cell receptor beta chains from a single sample sequenced in a study of STAT5B mutations in CD4+ large granular lymphocyte leukemia. Measured with immunoSEQ multiplex PCR; TCRdb has only the in-frame clones, and not every one. Seen here are under 30,000 clones, about four fifths observed once, and the top ten hold 3% to 3.5%. Material for sequencing was CD4+ T cells from blood buffy coats. All receptors come from a human donor in good health.

The chain has TRBV6-5 and TRBJ2-7, with 7 bases that match TRBD2. Germline lookup yields CDR1 MNHEY and CDR2 SVGAGI. The length of the CDR3 is 14 residues. The V and J ends lost 6 bases and 0 bases, in that order; junction bases with no gene match: 5. CDR3 protein: CASRTSRSSYEQYF. The CDR3 nucleotides are TGTGCCAGCAGGACTAGCCGAAGCTCCTACGAGCAGTACTTC.

The chain links TRBV7-2 to TRBJ2-7; 7 bases are shared with TRBD1. CDR1 SGHTA and CDR2 FQGNSA come from the germline V gene. There are 14 residues in the CDR3. V lost 5 bases, J lost 1 base, and 5 bases stayed unmatched. The CDR3, as DNA: TGTGCCAGCAGCGAAGACAGGGTATCCTACGAGCAGTACTTC. Its protein is CASSEDRVSYEQYF.

This clone was recorded a few times. This chain connects TRBV11-3 to TRBJ2-3; weak D call: TRBD2 (6 bases). The germline gives CDR1 SGHNT, CDR2 YENEEA. Between the trimmed V and J ends, which lost 0 bases and 12 bases, there was a span of 13 bases. CDR3 size: 13 residues. Here the CDR3 reads CASSLESTSPQYF. CDR3 nucleotides: TGTGCCAGCAGCTTAGAGTCGACTAGTCCTCAGTATTTT. Full variable domain (outside the CDR3, taken from reference TRBV11-3 and TRBJ2-3): EAGVVQSPRYKIIEKKQPVAFWCNPISGHNTLYWYLQNLGQGPELLIRYENEEAVDDSQLPKDRFSAERLKGVDSTLKIQPAELGDSAVYLCASSLESTSPQYFGPGTRLTVL.

The V and J genes are TRBV5-1 and TRBJ2-3; D not certain. Trimming removed 6 bases at V and 2 bases at J, with 7 bases between. The CDR3 has 12 amino acids. Per the germline V gene, CDR1 is SGHRS and CDR2 is YFSETQ. CDR3: CASNGNTDTQYF. CDR3 nucleotide sequence: TGCGCCAGCAACGGAAACACAGATACGCAGTATTTT.

CDR3 protein: CASSPRRGGGASYEQYF. CDR3 sequence (DNA): TGTGCCAGCAGCCCTCGTCGAGGAGGGGGCGCATCCTACGAGCAGTACTTC. The gene calls are TRBV12-1 and TRBJ2-7; the D call of TRBD1 is as the table states it, not checked on the DNA. TRBV12-1 is annotated as a pseudogene. The CDR3 spans 17 residues.

The chain joins TRBV4-3 to TRBJ2-7, with D possibly matching TRBD2 (5 bases). This CDR3 contains 16 residues. V was cut by 1 base and J by 6 bases, with 19 bases left in between. Germline V gene sequence: CDR1 LGHNA, CDR2 YSLEER. CDR3 region: CASSQGRTGILLEQYF. The CDR3 nucleotides are TGCGCCAGCAGCCAAGGGAGGACGGGGATCCTTCTCGAGCAGTACTTC.

The V gene is TRBV7-2, the J gene TRBJ2-7, with TRBD2 matching over 12 bases. Unmatched junction bases numbered 3, after V lost 6 bases and J lost 3 bases. Germline CDR1 and CDR2: SGHTA and FQGNSA. This CDR3 spans 14 amino acids. The CDR3 region is CASSRTSGNYEQYF. CDR3 coding DNA: TGTGCCAGCAGTCGGACTAGCGGGAACTACGAGCAGTACTTC.

V is TRBV6-1 and J is TRBJ1-2; 12 nucleotides agree with TRBD1. Unmatched junction bases numbered 8, after V lost 2 bases and J lost 7 bases. This CDR3 contains 16 residues. Germline CDR1 is MNHNS and CDR2 is SASEGT. The CDR3 bases are TGTGCCAGCAGTGAACACCTACAGGGACAGGGGGCTGGCTACACCTTC. It translates to CASSEHLQGQGAGYTF.

The chain combines TRBV5-1 with TRBJ1-2; perhaps TRBD1 as D (5 bases). Between the trimmed V and J ends, which lost 5 bases and 4 bases, there was a span of 12 bases. From germline, CDR1 is SGHRS and CDR2 YFSETQ. This CDR3 is built from 13 residues. The CDR3 DNA reads TGCGCCAGCAGAATCGGAGGGGCCTATGGCTACACCTTC. Its translation is CASRIGGAYGYTF.

For this clone: Its ends do not fully match the called genes, so a read error is possible. This sequence joins TRBV27 and TRBJ2-1; 10 bases align to TRBD2. CDR1 and CDR2 (germline): MNHEY, SMNVEV (reference sequence). The CDR3 length is 13 residues. The CDR3 region is CASSRDRLAGVIF. The CDR3 DNA follows: TGTGCCAGCAGCCGTGATCGTCTAGCGGGAGTAATCTTC.